The 9 T cell receptor beta chains reported below all come from one sample, sequenced in a study of blood T cell repertoires in COVID-19. Some clones are missing from TCRdb's copy, which holds only in-frame ones; the method was immunoSEQ multiplex PCR. The table shows 200,000 to 300,000 clones, with 80% to 90% occurring only once. The sequencing sample was made of PBMCs or T cells enriched from blood (not recorded which). These receptors originate from a man aged 35 to 55 who had recovered from COVID-19.

V gene TRBV7-8 combines with J gene TRBJ2-2, with 8 positions matching TRBD1. J was trimmed by 3 bases and V by 3 bases; bases with no gene match: 3. Germline lookup yields CDR1 SGHVS and CDR2 FQNEAQ. This CDR3 has 15 residues. The CDR3 nucleotides read TGTGCCAGCAGCTTCGAACAGGGGGACACCGGGGAGCTGTTTTTT. Encoded protein: CASSFEQGDTGELFF.

About this clone itself: Other DNA sequences of this sample code for an identical CDR3. The V call is TRBV25-1, the J call TRBJ1-1; a possible D gene is TRBD1 (5 bases). V lost 2 bases to trimming and J lost 2 bases, with 6 bases between them. The CDR3 is 13 residues long. Per germline, CDR1 MGHDK and CDR2 SYGVNS. The CDR3 loop reads CASSERGNTEAFF. CDR3 DNA sequence: TGTGCCAGCAGTGAAAGGGGAAACACTGAAGCTTTCTTT.

The V and J genes are TRBV3-1 (or the pseudogene TRBV3-2) and TRBJ2-4; maybe TRBD1 (5 bases). CDR3 length: 12 amino acids. Germline CDR1 reads LGHDT; CDR2 reads YNNKEL (reference sequence). V dropped 1 base and J dropped 12 bases, with 10 bases sitting between them. The CDR3 DNA sequence: TGTGCCAGCAGCCAAGTTTTAGGGGCTCAGTACTTC. Translated: CASSQVLGAQYF.

The rearrangement joins TRBV25-1 to TRBJ2-1; 9 nucleotides agree with TRBD2. This CDR3 region has 17 residues. Germline V gene sequence: CDR1 MGHDK, CDR2 SYGVNS. V lost 4 bases and J lost 6; bases outside the gene matches: 13. CDR3 nucleotides: TGTGCCAGCAGTGTGACTCTTAGCGGGAGTGGCCGCAATGAGCAGTTCTTC. Protein product: CASSVTLSGSGRNEQFF.

This clone was seen just once. V usage is TRBV5-5 and J usage is TRBJ2-5, with 8 bases identical to TRBD2. V lost 1 base, J lost 4 bases, and 12 bases stayed unmatched. Germline V gene data show CDR1 as SGHKS and CDR2 as YYEKEE (reference sequence). The CDR3 loop spans 17 amino acids. The CDR3 loop is CASSLWASGREGETQYF. The CDR3 DNA reads TGTGCCAGCAGCTTGTGGGCTAGCGGGCGAGAGGGAGAGACCCAGTACTTC.

The genes are TRBV7-3 and TRBJ1-3, with D maybe TRBD1 (5 bases). Trimming left V 5 bases short and J 0 bases short, with 14 bases between. Germline CDR1 SGHTA, CDR2 FQGTGA. The CDR3 has 16 residues. The CDR3 nucleotides are TGTGCCAGCAGCCCAGGACACCAGAGCTCTGGAAACACCATATATTTT. It specifies CASSPGHQSSGNTIYF.

The rearrangement uses TRBV7-9 and TRBJ1-6, with D maybe TRBD1 (5 bases). V lost 1 base, J lost 7 bases, and 5 bases lay in between. CDR1 is SEHNR and CDR2 is FQNEAQ in the germline V gene (reference sequence). This CDR3 spans 13 amino acids. The CDR3 protein is CASSLEGNSPLHF. The CDR3, as DNA: TGTGCCAGCAGCTTAGAGGGGAATTCACCCCTCCACTTT.

The chain carries TRBV12-1 and TRBJ1-5. TRBV12-1 is classified as a pseudogene. This CDR3 region has 16 residues. CDR3 in DNA: TGTGCCAGCAGCTTAATGGACAAGGCGGGGAATCAGCCCCAGCATTTT. Translating it yields CASSLMDKAGNQPQHF.

The chain carries TRBV6-2 or TRBV6-3 and TRBJ1-1, with D uncertain. The CDR3 is 16 residues long. The V end lost 3 bases, the J end lost 0 bases, and 14 bases lay between the germline ends. The germline gives CDR1 MNHEY, CDR2 SVGEGT. The CDR3 reads CASSYTRTGMNTEAFF. In DNA, the CDR3 is TGTGCCAGCAGTTATACCCGGACGGGGATGAACACTGAAGCTTTCTTT.